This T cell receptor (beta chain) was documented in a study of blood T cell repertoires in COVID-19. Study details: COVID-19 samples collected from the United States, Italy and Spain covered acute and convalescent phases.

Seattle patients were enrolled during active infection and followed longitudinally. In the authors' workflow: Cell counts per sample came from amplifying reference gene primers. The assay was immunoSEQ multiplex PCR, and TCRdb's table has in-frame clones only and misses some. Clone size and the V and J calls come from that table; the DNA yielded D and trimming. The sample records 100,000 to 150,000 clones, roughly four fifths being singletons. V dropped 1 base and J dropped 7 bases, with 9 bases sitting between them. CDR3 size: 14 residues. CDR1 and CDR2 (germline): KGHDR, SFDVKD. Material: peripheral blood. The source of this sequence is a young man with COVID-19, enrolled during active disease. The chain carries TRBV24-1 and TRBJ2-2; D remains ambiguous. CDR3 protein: CATSDFFRSGELFF. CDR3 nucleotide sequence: TGTGCCACCAGTGATTTCTTTAGGAGCGGGGAGCTGTTTTTT.